A single sample is the source of the 17 T cell receptor beta chains below, sequenced in a study of blood T cell repertoires in COVID-19. The repertoire was sequenced with immunoSEQ multiplex PCR; TCRdb's copy has only in-frame clones and lacks some. The profile shows around 120,000 clones, around nine tenths of them singletons. Sample: PBMCs or T cells enriched from blood (not recorded which). The receptors were sampled from a woman aged 45 to 65 who had recovered from COVID-19.

This rearrangement joins TRBV19 to TRBJ2-2; TRBD1 matches at 8 bases. V dropped 6 bases and J dropped 2; count of bases not matched to a gene: 5. The CDR3 extends over 15 amino acids. Germline V gene data show CDR1 as LNHDA and CDR2 as SQIVND (reference sequence). The CDR3 DNA sequence: TGTGCCAGTAGACCGACAGGGGTCAACACCGGGGAGCTGTTTTTT. The encoded protein is CASRPTGVNTGELFF.

The genes are TRBV4-3 and TRBJ1-1, with D possibly being TRBD1 (6 bases). The CDR3 has 13 amino acids. Between the trimmed V and J ends, which lost 4 bases and 8 bases, there was a span of 14 bases. The germline V gene encodes CDR1 LGHNA and CDR2 YSLEER. CDR3 sequence reads: CASSRERGTEAFF. The CDR3 nucleotides read TGCGCCAGCAGCCGGGAAAGGGGGACCGAAGCTTTCTTT.

The V and J genes are TRBV18 and TRBJ2-5; D is undetermined. V was trimmed by 4 bases and J by 7 bases, leaving 16 bases between them. The CDR3 loop spans 14 amino acids. Germline values: CDR1 KGHSH, CDR2 LQKENI. The CDR3 region has the DNA TGTGCCAGCTCACTGGATCCACCCGGCGGGACCCAGTACTTC. Translated, it gives CASSLDPPGGTQYF.

The chain has TRBV29-1 and TRBJ2-7; no reliable D call. The germline V gene encodes CDR1 SQVTM and CDR2 ANQGSEA. The V end lost 3 bases, the J end lost 7 bases, and 22 bases lay between the germline ends. The CDR3 is 15 amino acids. For the CDR3, the DNA is TGCAGCGTTGAGTTTCCCAGCGAGAGGCCCCTAGAGCAGTACTTC. Its protein product is CSVEFPSERPLEQYF.

The chain carries TRBV5-1 and TRBJ2-5; 13 nucleotides line up with TRBD2. With 4 bases clipped from V and 5 bases from J, the junction kept 5 bases outside the gene matches. Germline V lookup: CDR1 SGHRS, CDR2 YFSETQ. This CDR3 is built from 15 residues. The CDR3 coding sequence is TGCGCCAGCAGCGGCGGACTAGCGGGGGAGGAGACCCAGTACTTC. Amino acid sequence: CASSGGLAGEETQYF. Combining the CDR3 with reference TRBV5-1 and TRBJ2-5 gives the whole variable domain KAGVTQTPRYLIKTRGQQVTLSCSPISGHRSVSWYQQTPGQGLQFLFEYFSETQRNKGNFPGRFSGRQFSNSRSEMNVSTLELGDSALYLCASSGGLAGEETQYFGPGTRLLVL.

The rearrangement links TRBV6-5 to TRBJ1-1; no reliable D call. Germline CDR1 MNHEY, CDR2 SVGAGI. This CDR3 contains 13 residues. Trimming stripped 6 bases from V and 0 bases from J, with 8 bases between. The chain's CDR3 is CASRPVMNTEAFF. The CDR3 DNA reads as TGTGCCAGCAGGCCAGTGATGAACACTGAAGCTTTCTTT.

The rearrangement uses TRBV7-9 and TRBJ2-1, with 8 nucleotides matching TRBD1. The CDR3 covers 15 residues. V lost 3 bases, J lost 4 bases, and 5 bases stayed unmatched. CDR1 and CDR2 from the germline V gene are SEHNR and FQNEAQ (reference sequence). This CDR3 reads CASSLGQGAYNEQFF. As DNA, the CDR3 is TGTGCCAGCAGCTTGGGGCAGGGGGCTTACAATGAGCAGTTCTTC.

The rearrangement links TRBV6-5 to TRBJ2-7; 8 bases are a match to TRBD1. J lost 3 bases, V lost 7 bases, and 8 bases had no gene match. Germline CDR1 MNHEY, CDR2 SVGAGI. CDR3 length: 14 residues. The CDR3 nucleotides read TGTGCCAGCAAATATGGACAGGGTAACTACGAGCAGTACTTC. Translating gives CASKYGQGNYEQYF.

V is TRBV28 and J is TRBJ1-2; perhaps TRBD1 as D (5 bases). The CDR3 sequence is 13 residues long. V lost 6 bases to trimming and J lost 4 bases, with 12 bases between them. Germline CDR1 is MDHEN and CDR2 is SYDVKM. This CDR3 is CASRGGSVYGYTF. The DNA for the CDR3 is TGTGCCAGCAGGGGGGGGAGTGTCTATGGCTACACCTTC.

This chain uses TRBV19 with TRBJ1-1, with D possibly being TRBD1 (5 bases). The CDR3 consists of 15 residues. With 6 bases removed from V and 3 bases from J, the gap between germline ends came to 17 bases. The germline gives CDR1 LNHDA, CDR2 SQIVND (reference sequence). CDR3 sequence reads: CASRKRPGMDTEAFF. The CDR3 nucleotides are TGTGCCAGTAGGAAGAGGCCAGGGATGGACACTGAAGCTTTCTTT.

The V and J genes are TRBV19 and TRBJ2-2, with 8 bases identical to TRBD2. Germline V gene lookup returns CDR1 LNHDA and CDR2 SQIVND (reference sequence). This CDR3 spans 14 amino acids. V lost 9 bases, J lost 0 bases, and 3 bases stayed unmatched. The CDR3 DNA reads as TGTGCCAGCCAGCGGGGGTCGAACACCGGGGAGCTGTTTTTT. The encoded protein is CASQRGSNTGELFF.

This clone occurred a few times. V usage is TRBV4-1 and J usage is TRBJ2-7; D is unclear. The CDR3 runs to 14 residues. The V end lost 0 bases, the J end lost 3 bases, and 9 bases lay between the germline ends. Germline lookup yields CDR1 MGHRA and CDR2 YSYEKL. In DNA form, the CDR3 reads TGCGCCAGCAGCCAAGATCCAGGCGACTACGAGCAGTACTTC. Amino acid sequence: CASSQDPGDYEQYF.

The rearrangement joins TRBV27 to TRBJ2-3; 11 nucleotides agree with TRBD2. CDR1 MNHEY and CDR2 SMNVEV come from the germline V gene (reference sequence). The CDR3 runs to 15 residues. J gave up 2 bases and V 11 bases, and 9 bases lay outside the gene matches. This CDR3 reads CARRTSGGNTDTQYF. CDR3 nucleotide sequence: TGTGCCCGCCGCACTAGCGGGGGAAACACAGATACGCAGTATTTT.

The genes are TRBV5-1 and TRBJ1-5; D may be TRBD1 (5 bases). Germline V gene sequence: CDR1 SGHRS, CDR2 YFSETQ. Trimming pared 0 bases from V and 1 base from J, leaving 8 bases between. CDR3 length: 15 amino acids. CDR3 sequence (DNA): TGCGCCAGCAGCTTGGGACAGACCAGCAATCAGCCCCAGCATTTT. Translating it yields CASSLGQTSNQPQHF.

This chain joins TRBV19 and TRBJ1-1; D remains ambiguous. Trimming stripped 4 bases from V and 0 bases from J, with 9 bases between. Germline loops: CDR1 LNHDA, CDR2 SQIVND (reference sequence). The CDR3 is 14 residues long. In DNA form, the CDR3 reads TGTGCCAGTAGTACGGGAAGTCTGAACACTGAAGCTTTCTTT. It codes for CASSTGSLNTEAFF.

CDR3 amino acids: CASSAKETQYF. The CDR3 DNA is TGTGCCAGCAGTGCCAAAGAGACCCAGTACTTC. This sequence joins TRBV25-1 and TRBJ2-5; D remains unclear. The CDR3 covers 11 residues. Germline V lookup: CDR1 MGHDK, CDR2 SYGVNS. The ends were cut back, 4 bases at V and 3 bases at J, with 3 bases in the middle. Together with reference TRBV25-1 and TRBJ2-5, the CDR3 gives the full variable domain: EADIYQTPRYLVIGTGKKITLECSQTMGHDKMYWYQQDPGMELHLIHYSYGVNSTEKGDLSSESTVSRIRTEHFPLTLESARPSHTSQYLCASSAKETQYFGPGTRLLVL.

The chain links TRBV5-1 to TRBJ2-4, with 7 nucleotides matching TRBD1. Germline CDR1 and CDR2: SGHRS and YFSETQ. J gave up 5 bases and V 6 bases, and 2 bases lay outside the gene matches. The CDR3 sequence is 12 residues long. DNA of the CDR3: TGCGCCAGCACCGGGACAGAAAACATTCAGTACTTC. Translation: CASTGTENIQYF.